A single sample gave rise to the 24 T cell receptor beta chains below, sequenced in a study of identical twins (dated by TCRdb to the mid-2010s). Libraries were built with 5' RACE. Sequencer: Illumina HiSeq 2000. In TCRdb, the public reads were trimmed at Q25 with fastp and aligned with MiXCR, with productive beta chains retained. Each CDR3 protein appears once, grouped with its most common genes and DNA. The sample profile shows roughly 220,000 distinct CDR3 sequences; roughly 7.1% of them were found once. Of the sample, roughly 15% is held by the ten largest clones. The same sample was also used in a study of T cells expressing NK-cell markers.

Material for sequencing was CD8+ T cells sorted from blood. These receptors came from a woman younger than 35 in good health.

This clonotype was detected only once. The chain has TRBV9 and TRBJ1-2, with unresolved D. CDR3 length: 13 amino acids. Germline CDR1 and CDR2: SGDLS and YYNGEE. Deletions cut 4 bases from V and 4 bases from J, with 11 bases between. Written as DNA, the CDR3 is TGTGCCAGCAGCCCGACGGCTGGCTATGGCTACACCTTC. Encoded protein: CASSPTAGYGYTF.

There are a few counts of this clonotype. The chain employs TRBV7-9 and TRBJ2-7; the match to TRBD2 covers 7 bases. Losses at the gene ends were 4 bases for V and 3 bases for J; bases not matched to a gene: 6. Germline values: CDR1 SEHNR, CDR2 FQNEAQ (reference sequence). The CDR3 sequence is 14 residues long. The chain's CDR3 is CASSSAGTNYEQYF. In nucleotides, the CDR3 is TGTGCCAGCAGCTCCGCCGGGACTAACTACGAGCAGTACTTC.

This clonotype was counted between two and nine times. The V call is TRBV4-3, the J call TRBJ1-3; tentative D call: TRBD1 (6 bases). The germline V and J ends were trimmed by 1 base and 11 bases, with 12 bases remaining between them. Per the germline V gene, CDR1 is LGHNA and CDR2 is YSLEER. The CDR3 loop spans 13 amino acids. The CDR3 sequence: CASSQARGGAIYF. CDR3 bases: TGCGCCAGCAGCCAAGCAAGGGGGGGCGCCATATATTTT.

In this sample, this clonotype turned up a few times. The rearrangement joins TRBV12-3 or TRBV12-4 to TRBJ2-5; D unclear. Between the trimmed V and J ends, which lost 5 bases and 4 bases, there was a span of 11 bases. The CDR3 has 13 amino acids. The CDR3 spells CASSHPGRETQYF. In DNA, the CDR3 is TGTGCCAGCAGTCACCCGGGTAGAGAGACCCAGTACTTC.

Only a few counts were recorded for this clonotype. V usage is TRBV9 and J usage is TRBJ2-3; 13 bases line up with TRBD2. Per germline, CDR1 SGDLS and CDR2 YYNGEE. J gave up 2 bases and V 4 bases, and 13 bases lay outside the gene matches. The CDR3 is 19 residues long. The CDR3 DNA reads as TGTGCCAGCAGCCCAACTCCCGGGACTAGCGGGGTGTTCACAGATACGCAGTATTTT. Residues: CASSPTPGTSGVFTDTQYF.

The table lists this clonotype with many counts. The V and J genes are TRBV7-8 and TRBJ2-1; 8 bases map to TRBD2. The CDR3 has 11 amino acids. Germline V gene sequence: CDR1 SGHVS, CDR2 FQNEAQ. This CDR3 is CALGGADEQFF. In DNA form, the CDR3 reads TGTGCTCTCGGGGGGGCGGATGAGCAGTTCTTC.

Concerning this clonotype itself: The CDR3 does not close with the conserved phenylalanine or tryptophan, likely indicating a read error. The CDR3 spells CASSNSGRRTDTQYI. CDR3 nucleotide sequence: TGTGCCAGCAGCAATAGCGGGAGGAGGACAGATACGCAGTATATT. The gene calls are TRBV9 and TRBJ2-3; 10 nucleotides line up with TRBD2. J gave up 3 bases and V 4 bases, and 5 bases lay outside the gene matches. Looked up from germline, CDR1 is SGDLS and CDR2 is YYNGEE. This CDR3 is 15 amino acids long.

This clonotype was seen many times. The rearrangement joins TRBV12-3 or TRBV12-4 to TRBJ2-3; D not certain. V lost 6 bases, J lost 6 bases, and 19 bases lay in between. This CDR3 spans 15 amino acids. CDR3 bases: TGTGCCAGCAGACGCGAGATATTTATTAGGGATACGCAGTATTTT. Its protein product is CASRREIFIRDTQYF.

In this sample, this clonotype turned up many times. V usage is TRBV6-1 and J usage is TRBJ1-1; TRBD1 aligns across 9 bases. Germline CDR1 MNHNS, CDR2 SASEGT. This CDR3 contains 13 residues. V lost 5 bases to trimming and J lost 3 bases; unmatched junction nucleotides: 1. The CDR3 sequence: CASSRTGDTEAFF. CDR3 coding DNA: TGTGCCAGCAGTCGGACAGGGGACACTGAAGCTTTCTTT.

This clonotype was picked up many times. V is TRBV5-1 and J is TRBJ2-1; D perhaps matches TRBD2 (6 bases). V gave up 7 bases and J gave up 2 bases, with 19 bases separating them. This CDR3 has 16 amino acids. Germline CDR1 is SGHRS and CDR2 is YFSETQ. CDR3 residues: CASALRRGPTYNEQFF. The CDR3, as DNA: TGCGCCAGCGCGCTCCGGAGGGGCCCCACCTACAATGAGCAGTTCTTC.

V gene TRBV29-1 combines with J gene TRBJ1-1; D is unresolved. Germline CDR1 reads SQVTM; CDR2 reads ANQGSEA. V lost 3 bases, J lost 4 bases, and 3 bases lay in between. This CDR3 has 10 residues. Here the CDR3 reads CSVESTEAFF. The CDR3 nucleotides are TGCAGCGTTGAGTCCACTGAAGCTTTCTTT.

This clonotype has at least ten counts. The CDR3 DNA sequence: TGTGCCAGCAGTTACTCAGGAGCGGGAGGCGTGGAGCTGTTTTTT. Encoded protein: CASSYSGAGGVELFF. The chain has TRBV6-5 and TRBJ2-2, with 9 bases identical to TRBD2. CDR3 length: 15 amino acids. V shed 0 bases, J shed 10 bases, and the junction held 6 bases outside the gene matches. CDR1 MNHEY and CDR2 SVGAGI come from the germline V gene.

In this sample, this clonotype turned up a few times. The chain is built from TRBV15 and TRBJ2-1; 10 bases agree with TRBD1. Looked up from germline, CDR1 is LNHNV and CDR2 is YYDKDF (reference sequence). This CDR3 contains 16 residues. After removal of 5 bases from V and 3 bases from J, the junction contained 7 bases not matched to a gene. CDR3 sequence reads: CATSVSWTGGYNEQFF. CDR3 DNA: TGTGCCACCAGCGTATCCTGGACAGGGGGCTACAATGAGCAGTTCTTC.

This clonotype was detected only a few times. This chain's CDR3 is CASTDGGEAFF. Here the CDR3 DNA reads TGTGCCAGCACCGACGGGGGTGAAGCTTTCTTT. J is TRBJ1-1 and V is TRBV7-9, with D possibly TRBD1 on 5 matching bases. With 7 bases removed from V and 7 bases from J, the gap between germline ends came to 10 bases. Germline lookup yields CDR1 SEHNR and CDR2 FQNEAQ (reference sequence). This CDR3 is 11 amino acids long.

This clonotype was observed a few times. This chain uses TRBV2 with TRBJ2-3; 9 nucleotides align to TRBD2. V shed 10 bases and J 5 bases; nucleotides not matched to a gene: 16. This CDR3 has 16 amino acids. The germline gives CDR1 SNHLY, CDR2 FYNNEI. The CDR3 loop is CAIQGVAGELGDTQYF. In DNA form, the CDR3 reads TGTGCCATACAAGGTGTAGCGGGAGAACTGGGAGATACGCAGTATTTT.

This clonotype was seen more than once but under ten times. The V call is TRBV6-4, the J call TRBJ2-6; no definite D call. The CDR3 spans 16 residues. The V end was cut by 5 bases, the J end by 2 bases, with 13 bases between. In germline, CDR1 is MRHNA, CDR2 SNTAGT. The CDR3 region has the DNA TGTGCCAGCAGTCCCCACCCGGCTGCTGGGGCCAACGTCCTGACTTTC. Residues: CASSPHPAAGANVLTF.

The chain uses TRBV4-3 and TRBJ2-7; D remains unclear. The V end lost 3 bases, the J end lost 6 bases, and 18 bases lay between the germline ends. The V gene's germline CDR1 is LGHNA and CDR2 YSLEER. This CDR3 is built from 15 residues. In DNA, the CDR3 is TGCGCCAGCAGCCATAAACATGGTAGGGTTCTCGAGCAGTACTTC. The encoded protein is CASSHKHGRVLEQYF.

This clonotype has just a few counts. The gene calls are TRBV10-3 and TRBJ1-1; 8 bases match TRBD1. The CDR3 has 16 amino acids. V was pared by 2 bases and J by 1 base, with 6 bases of the junction left unmatched. Germline CDR1 ENHRY, CDR2 SYGVKD. The chain's CDR3 is CAISEGNRGGNTEAFF. The CDR3 bases are TGTGCCATCAGTGAGGGAAACAGGGGGGGGAACACTGAAGCTTTCTTT.

This sequence joins TRBV12-3 or TRBV12-4 and TRBJ2-7; 7 bases agree with TRBD1. The V segment lost 3 bases and the J segment 2 bases; nucleotides outside the gene matches: 7. The length of the CDR3 is 15 residues. CDR3 in amino acids: CASSFRTGVPYEQYF. In nucleotides, the CDR3 is TGTGCCAGCAGTTTCCGGACAGGAGTGCCCTACGAGCAGTACTTC.

There are many counts of this clonotype. An end of the junction does not agree with germline; a read error may underlie this. The chain recombines TRBV12-3 or TRBV12-4 with TRBJ2-7, with D uncertain. The CDR3 runs 12 residues. In DNA, the CDR3 is TGCGCCAGCAGCTTGGGGTCCTACGAGCAGTACTTC. As protein: CASSLGSYEQYF.

This clonotype was counted between two and nine times. The chain employs TRBV6-2 or TRBV6-3 and TRBJ1-2, with a tentative D call TRBD1 (5 bases). The CDR3 length is 14 residues. The V and J ends lost 2 bases and 4 bases respectively, with 11 bases between them. CDR1 and CDR2 from the germline V gene are MNHEY and SVGEGT. The CDR3 reads CASSYDPGLYGYTF. The CDR3, as DNA: TGTGCCAGCAGTTACGATCCGGGGCTCTATGGCTACACCTTC.

This clonotype was detected many times. The genes are TRBV27 and TRBJ2-7; the D call may be TRBD1 or TRBD2 (5 bases each). Germline CDR1 MNHEY, CDR2 SMNVEV (reference sequence). Trimming took off 3 bases at V and 4 bases at J, with 10 bases between the two ends. This CDR3 spans 13 amino acids. Written as DNA, the CDR3 is TGTGCCAGCAGTTTGGGACCTCCATACGAGCAGTACTTC. As protein: CASSLGPPYEQYF.

The rearrangement joins TRBV2 to TRBJ2-7, with D possibly TRBD1 on 6 matching bases. Germline-derived CDR1 and CDR2 are SNHLY and FYNNEI. Trimming cost V 6 bases and J 0 bases, with 15 bases left between them. The length of the CDR3 is 15 residues. The CDR3 DNA sequence: TGTGCCAGCAGGACGGTGACAGGAGACTCCTACGAGCAGTACTTC. Translated, it gives CASRTVTGDSYEQYF.

This sequence joins TRBV7-3 and TRBJ2-2; D call uncertain. The V end lost 4 bases, the J end lost 6 bases, and 9 bases lay between the germline ends. This CDR3 contains 13 residues. The V gene's germline CDR1 is SGHTA and CDR2 FQGTGA. CDR3 in DNA: TGTGCCAGCAGCTCCGTTGGAGCCGGGGAGCTGTTTTTT. Residues: CASSSVGAGELFF.